The TCR beta chain described here comes from a study of T-cell memory formation after mild COVID-19. Overall study findings and caveats: A second wave expanding day 15 to 37 was CD4+-biased; contracting clones were balanced. Confirmation of SARS-CoV-2 specificity was lacking for second-wave clones peaking day 37.

In its sample, this clonotype was seen a few times. As yet, its antigen is unknown. Germline V gives CDR1 SGHRS, CDR2 YFSETQ. The ends lost 7 bases at V and 5 bases at J; junction bases unmatched: 14. The CDR3 covers 15 residues. TCRdb re-called the 5' RACE reads with MiXCR, one entry per CDR3 protein. Of 450,000 to 650,000 distinct CDR3 sequences listed, about a fifth are singletons. The sample consisted of PBMCs or a T cell subset sorted from them (not recorded which). The receptor's source is an adult woman who had mild COVID-19 (a few samples of this study predate the infection). Cell type and time point are not known. This sequence joins TRBV5-1 and TRBJ2-5, with TRBD2 matching over 7 bases. CDR3 loop: CASAPGGGGGETQYF. The CDR3 DNA sequence: TGCGCCAGCGCACCCGGCGGGGGTGGCGGCGAGACCCAGTACTTC. The complete variable domain, with remaining parts taken from reference TRBV5-1 and TRBJ2-5, reads KAGVTQTPRYLIKTRGQQVTLSCSPISGHRSVSWYQQTPGQGLQFLFEYFSETQRNKGNFPGRFSGRQFSNSRSEMNVSTLELGDSALYLCASAPGGGGGETQYFGPGTRLLVL.